Following are 15 T cell receptor beta chains from one sample sequenced in a study of control samples from healthy donors and cancer patients. Sequencing was performed with immunoSEQ multiplex PCR; in TCRdb, only in-frame clones are kept and a portion is missing. The sample yields 110,000 or so clones, approximately 90% seen once. The sample was blood. These receptors were taken from a woman aged 45-65 years in good health.

This chain uses TRBV10-3 with TRBJ2-7, with D maybe TRBD2 (5 bases). Trimming removed 4 bases at V and 4 bases at J, with 8 bases between. This CDR3 has 12 amino acids. CDR1 is ENHRY and CDR2 is SYGVKD in the germline V gene. The DNA for the CDR3 is TGTGCCATCAGTGGGCCGGGGTACGAGCAGTACGTC. It yields the protein CAISGPGYEQYV.

Only one count was recorded for this clone. The CDR3, as DNA: TGTGCCAGCAGCCTGGACAGGGGAGAGACCCAGTACTTC. Its protein is CASSLDRGETQYF. The chain couples TRBV7-8 to TRBJ2-5; 9 bases align to TRBD1. The CDR3 is 13 residues long. V shed 5 bases, J shed 4 bases, and the junction held 2 bases outside the gene matches. CDR1 SGHVS and CDR2 FQNEAQ come from the germline V gene.

The count of this clone is one. The V call is TRBV18, the J call TRBJ2-7; D not resolved. This CDR3 is built from 13 residues. Germline V lookup: CDR1 KGHSH, CDR2 LQKENI. V was pared by 1 base and J by 2 bases, with 6 bases between. The CDR3 spells CASSPQGAYEQYF. The CDR3 DNA reads as TGTGCCAGCTCACCACAGGGCGCCTACGAGCAGTACTTC.

The chain employs TRBV19 and TRBJ2-4, with no clear D. Germline V gene lookup returns CDR1 LNHDA and CDR2 SQIVND (reference sequence). The CDR3 consists of 12 residues. Trimming took 6 bases from V and 6 from J, leaving 9 bases between them. In DNA form, the CDR3 reads TGTGCCAGTAGCCGTATAGGAAACATTCAGTACTTC. Amino acid sequence: CASSRIGNIQYF.

The chain employs TRBV18 and TRBJ2-7; a possible D gene is TRBD2 (6 bases). The V end was cut by 1 base, the J end by 3 bases, with 7 bases between. The CDR3 has 13 residues. Germline loops: CDR1 KGHSH, CDR2 LQKENI. CDR3 DNA sequence: TGTGCCAGCTCACCACGGGGACTCTACGAGCAGTACGTC. It encodes CASSPRGLYEQYV.

V gene TRBV2 combines with J gene TRBJ1-2; D call uncertain. CDR3 length: 12 residues. V lost 6 bases and J 4 bases, leaving 9 bases between the germline ends. Germline CDR1 is SNHLY and CDR2 is FYNNEI. The CDR3: CASRNSGYGYTF. The CDR3 nucleotides read TGTGCCAGCAGGAACAGCGGCTATGGCTACACCTTC. The variable domain in full, with the rest retrieved from reference TRBV2 and TRBJ1-2, is EPEVTQTPSHQVTQMGQEVILRCVPISNHLYFYWYRQILGQKVEFLVSFYNNEISEKSEIFDDQFSVERPDGSNFTLKIRSTKLEDSAMYFCASRNSGYGYTFGSGTRLTVV.

This chain links TRBV3-1 (or the pseudogene TRBV3-2) with TRBJ1-3, with D unresolved. Trimming removed 1 base from V and 5 bases from J, with 21 bases in between. CDR3 length: 18 amino acids. CDR1 and CDR2 (germline): LGHDT, YNNKEL (reference sequence). The CDR3 sequence: CASSQAKSGLGRRNTIYF. CDR3 nucleotide sequence: TGTGCCAGCAGCCAAGCCAAGAGCGGCCTGGGAAGGCGAAACACCATATATTTT.

This clone has only one observation. V usage is TRBV6-5 and J usage is TRBJ1-6; unclear D gene. The CDR3 has 14 residues. Trimming removed 2 bases from V and 7 bases from J, with 9 bases in between. The germline CDR1 and CDR2 sequences are MNHEY and SVGAGI. As DNA, the CDR3 is TGTGCCAGCAGTTACGTAGGGTTGAATTCACCCCTCCACTTT. It encodes CASSYVGLNSPLHF.

This chain connects TRBV7-9 to TRBJ1-1; D is perhaps TRBD1 (6 bases). This CDR3 comprises 14 residues. V was pared by 5 bases and J by 1 base, with 11 bases between. The germline gives CDR1 SEHNR, CDR2 FQNEAQ (reference sequence). The CDR3 DNA reads TGTGCCAGCAGCCGTCAGGGACAGAACACTGAAGCTTTCTTT. Translating gives CASSRQGQNTEAFF.

This chain links TRBV27 with TRBJ2-1; no firm D call. From germline, CDR1 is MNHEY and CDR2 SMNVEV (reference sequence). Trimming took off 6 bases at V and 8 bases at J, with 8 bases between the two ends. The CDR3 extends over 11 amino acids. DNA of the CDR3: TGTGCCAGCAGATCGGTCGATGAGCAGTTCTTC. It translates to CASRSVDEQFF.

The V and J genes are TRBV18 and TRBJ1-2; 8 bases map to TRBD1. CDR1 and CDR2 (germline): KGHSH, LQKENI. V shed 3 bases, J shed 3 bases, and the junction held 0 bases outside the gene matches. CDR3 length equals 13 residues. CDR3 in DNA: TGTGCCAGCTCACCGACAGGGGACTATGGCTACACCTTC. Its translation is CASSPTGDYGYTF.

This chain joins TRBV5-1 and TRBJ2-1, with 7 bases identical to TRBD1. The CDR3 is made up of 15 amino acids. V gave up 4 bases and J gave up 1 base; unmatched junction bases: 5. From germline, CDR1 is SGHRS and CDR2 YFSETQ. CDR3 region: CASSPGTASYNEQFF. The CDR3 DNA sequence: TGCGCCAGCAGCCCGGGGACAGCTTCCTACAATGAGCAGTTCTTC. The full variable domain, completed using reference TRBV5-1 and TRBJ2-1, is KAGVTQTPRYLIKTRGQQVTLSCSPISGHRSVSWYQQTPGQGLQFLFEYFSETQRNKGNFPGRFSGRQFSNSRSEMNVSTLELGDSALYLCASSPGTASYNEQFFGPGTRLTVL.

This chain connects TRBV9 to TRBJ2-3; no clear D gene. The germline V gene has CDR1 SGDLS and CDR2 YYNGEE. Trimming removed 0 bases at V and 2 bases at J, with 4 bases between. CDR3 length: 13 amino acids. CDR3 sequence (DNA): TGTGCCAGCAGCGTAGGTACCACAGATACGCAGTATTTT. This gives the protein CASSVGTTDTQYF.

The rearrangement links TRBV21-1 to TRBJ2-7; TRBD2 is the table's D call and was not checked against the DNA. TRBV21-1 is classified as a pseudogene. CDR3 length: 15 amino acids. The CDR3 DNA reads TGTGCCAGCAACACCCACCCGGGACTAGCCGACGAGCAGTACGTC. Its protein product is CASNTHPGLADEQYV.

The CDR3 here is CASSSRDYPYEQYF. CDR3 nucleotides: TGTGCCAGTAGTTCACGGGACTATCCTTACGAGCAGTACTTC. The J gene is TRBJ2-7, the V gene TRBV19, with 7 positions matching TRBD2. Germline lookup yields CDR1 LNHDA and CDR2 SQIVND (reference sequence). The ends lost 5 bases at V and 4 bases at J; junction bases unmatched: 8. The CDR3 runs to 14 residues.